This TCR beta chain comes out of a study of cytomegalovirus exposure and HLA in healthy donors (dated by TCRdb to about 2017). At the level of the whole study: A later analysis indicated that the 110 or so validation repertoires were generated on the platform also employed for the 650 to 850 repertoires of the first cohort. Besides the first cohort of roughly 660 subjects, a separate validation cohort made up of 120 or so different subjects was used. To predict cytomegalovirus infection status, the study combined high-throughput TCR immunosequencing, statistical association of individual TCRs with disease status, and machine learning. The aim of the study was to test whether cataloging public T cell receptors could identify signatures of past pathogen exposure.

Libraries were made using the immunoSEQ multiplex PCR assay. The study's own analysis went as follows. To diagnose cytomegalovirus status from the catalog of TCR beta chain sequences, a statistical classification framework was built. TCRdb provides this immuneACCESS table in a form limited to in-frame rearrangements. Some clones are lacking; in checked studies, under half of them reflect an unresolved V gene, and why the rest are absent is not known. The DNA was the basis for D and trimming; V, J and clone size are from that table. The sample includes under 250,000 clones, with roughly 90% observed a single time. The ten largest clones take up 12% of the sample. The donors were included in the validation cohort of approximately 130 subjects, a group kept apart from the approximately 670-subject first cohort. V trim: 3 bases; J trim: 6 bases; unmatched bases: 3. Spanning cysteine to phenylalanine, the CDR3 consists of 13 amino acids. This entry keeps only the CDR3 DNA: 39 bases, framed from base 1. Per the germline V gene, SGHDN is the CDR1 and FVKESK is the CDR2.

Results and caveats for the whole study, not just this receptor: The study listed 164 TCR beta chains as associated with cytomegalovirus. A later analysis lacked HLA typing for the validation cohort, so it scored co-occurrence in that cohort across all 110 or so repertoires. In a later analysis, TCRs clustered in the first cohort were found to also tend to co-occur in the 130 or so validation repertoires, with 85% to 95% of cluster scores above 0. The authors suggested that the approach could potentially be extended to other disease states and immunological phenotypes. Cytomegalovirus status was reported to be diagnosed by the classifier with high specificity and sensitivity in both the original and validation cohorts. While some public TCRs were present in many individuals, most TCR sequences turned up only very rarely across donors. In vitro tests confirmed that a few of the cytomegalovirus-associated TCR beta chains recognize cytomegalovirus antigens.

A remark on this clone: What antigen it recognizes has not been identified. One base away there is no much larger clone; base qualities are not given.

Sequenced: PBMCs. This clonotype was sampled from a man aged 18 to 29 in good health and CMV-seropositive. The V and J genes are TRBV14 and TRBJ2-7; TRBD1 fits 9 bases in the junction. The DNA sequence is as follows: TGTGCCAGCAGCCAGACGACAGGGGGCGAGCAGTACTTC. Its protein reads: CASSQTTGGEQYF.